This TCR beta chain was identified during a study of technical replicates of blood from several donors. Libraries were prepared by immunoSEQ multiplex PCR; TCRdb keeps only in-frame clonotypes and omits some of them. In the table there are 14,000 or so clones, 83% of which are singletons. V shed 3 bases and J 6 bases; nucleotides not matched to a gene: 12. Germline V lookup: CDR1 SGHAT, CDR2 FQNNGV. This CDR3 is 17 amino acids long. This sequence originates from a human donor in good health. The sequenced sample consisted of PBMCs. The rearrangement joins TRBV11-2 to TRBJ2-3; 10 bases fit TRBD2. The CDR3 nucleotides are TGTGCCAGCAGCTTCTCTAGCGGGAGAATGCACGCGGATACGCAGTATTTT. Its translation is CASSFSSGRMHADTQYF.